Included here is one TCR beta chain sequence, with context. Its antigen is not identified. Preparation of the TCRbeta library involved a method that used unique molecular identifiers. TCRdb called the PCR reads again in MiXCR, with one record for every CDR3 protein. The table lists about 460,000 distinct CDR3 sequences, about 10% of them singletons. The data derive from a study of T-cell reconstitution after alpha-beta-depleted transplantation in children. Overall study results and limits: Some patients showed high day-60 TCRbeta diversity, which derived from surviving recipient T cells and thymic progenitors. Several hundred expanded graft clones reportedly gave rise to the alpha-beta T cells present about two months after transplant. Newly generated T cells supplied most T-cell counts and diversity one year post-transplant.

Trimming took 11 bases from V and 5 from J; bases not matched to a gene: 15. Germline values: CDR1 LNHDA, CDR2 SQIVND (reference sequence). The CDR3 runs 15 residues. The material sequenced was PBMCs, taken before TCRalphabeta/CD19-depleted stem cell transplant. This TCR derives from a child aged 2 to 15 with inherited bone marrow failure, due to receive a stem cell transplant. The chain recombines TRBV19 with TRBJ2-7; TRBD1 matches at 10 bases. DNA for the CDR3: TGTGCCCGAGACGAGATCCGGGACAGGGGTGACGAGCAGTACTTC. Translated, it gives CARDEIRDRGDEQYF.